The 26 T cell receptor beta chains presented below share a single source sample, sequenced in a study of graft-versus-host responses after intestinal transplantation. Sequenced by immunoSEQ multiplex PCR; TCRdb stores in-frame clones only, minus some. The sample has about 6,900 clones; around 23% are singletons. Material: alloreactive CD4+ T cells from a mixed lymphocyte reaction culture, obtained before transplantation. Subset specified: CFSE-low proliferating T cells sorted from approximately six-day pre-transplant mixed lymphocyte reaction (GvH or HvG direction). The receptors were sampled from a human patient who was an organ donor for intestinal transplantation.

This clone was observed a few times. The CDR3 here is CASSLQGAKNIQYF. Written as DNA, the CDR3 is TGTGCCAGCAGTTTGCAGGGAGCCAAAAACATTCAGTACTTC. The chain recombines TRBV28 with TRBJ2-4; tentatively, D is TRBD1 (5 bases). V gave up 3 bases and J gave up 0 bases, with 6 bases separating them. The CDR3 sequence is 14 residues long. Germline CDR1 MDHEN, CDR2 SYDVKM.

The gene calls are TRBV7-9 and TRBJ2-1; 7 positions match TRBD2. After removal of 4 bases from V and 0 bases from J, the junction contained 9 bases not matched to a gene. Germline V gene lookup returns CDR1 SEHNR and CDR2 FQNEAQ (reference sequence). There are 17 residues in the CDR3. The CDR3 region is CASSSGPSGSSYNEQFF. The CDR3 DNA is TGTGCCAGCAGCTCTGGACCTAGCGGCAGCTCCTACAATGAGCAGTTCTTC. The full variable domain, completed using reference TRBV7-9 and TRBJ2-1, is DTGVSQNPRHKITKRGQNVTFRCDPISEHNRLYWYRQTLGQGPEFLTYFQNEAQLEKSRLLSDRFSAERPKGSFSTLEIQRTEQGDSAMYLCASSSGPSGSSYNEQFFGPGTRLTVL.

A note on this clone: Since a much larger clone is just one base distant, this may be a read error. The genes are TRBV5-1 and TRBJ1-2, with 10 bases identical to TRBD1. Germline lookup yields CDR1 SGHRS and CDR2 YFSETQ. The CDR3 consists of 17 residues. The DNA of the CDR3 is TGCCCCAGCAGCTTGGGGGGGACAGGGGTCTCCACCTATGGCTACACCTTC. Translation gives CPSSLGGTGVSTYGYTF.

V is TRBV7-6 and J is TRBJ2-7; 10 bases fit TRBD2. CDR3 length: 17 amino acids. The ends lost 2 bases at V and 2 bases at J; junction bases unmatched: 9. From germline, CDR1 is SGHVS and CDR2 FNYEAQ. CDR3 residues: CASSLFLAGEGPYEQYF. The DNA of the CDR3 is TGTGCCAGCAGCTTATTCCTAGCGGGGGAGGGGCCCTACGAGCAGTACTTC.

Remarks on this clone: The junction shows a germline mismatch at one end, possibly a read error. The chain carries TRBV7-2 and TRBJ2-1; D ambiguous. Germline CDR1 and CDR2: SGHTA and FQGNSA. The CDR3 is 17 amino acids. The CDR3 DNA reads as TGCGCCAGCAGCCAAGAGAGGTACGGCTTATTCTACAATGAGCAGTTCTTC. Its translation is CASSQERYGLFYNEQFF.

In the case of this clone: A much larger clone sits a single nucleotide away, making a read error possible. Additional DNA sequences in this sample encode the identical CDR3. CDR3 DNA: TGTGCCAGCAGGAAGGTCGTACTGGATGAGCAGTTCTTC. Protein product: CASRKVVLDEQFF. The chain couples TRBV6-5 to TRBJ2-1; the D is unclear. There are 13 residues in the CDR3. Germline CDR1 MNHEY, CDR2 SVGAGI. Trimming removed 6 bases at V and 8 bases at J, with 14 bases between.

In its sample, this clone is medium-sized (0.01 to 0.1%). The chain links TRBV19 to TRBJ2-5; D may be TRBD1 (6 bases). Germline V gene data show CDR1 as LNHDA and CDR2 as SQIVND (reference sequence). This CDR3 is 15 amino acids long. V was cut by 3 bases and J by 2 bases, with 13 bases left in between. The CDR3 coding sequence is TGTGCCAGTAGTATCTCGGCAGGGGCTCAAGAGACCCAGTACTTC. Translation: CASSISAGAQETQYF.

This clone was observed a few times. This chain uses TRBV4-3 with TRBJ2-3; 9 bases align to TRBD2. This CDR3 region has 16 residues. After removal of 1 base from V and 4 bases from J, the junction contained 6 bases not matched to a gene. The germline V gene has CDR1 LGHNA and CDR2 YSLEER. In DNA, the CDR3 is TGCGCCAGCAGCCAAGTTAGCGGGAGATGGGCAGATACGCAGTATTTT. It is translated as CASSQVSGRWADTQYF.

A few counts support this clone. The rearrangement links TRBV19 to TRBJ1-5; possibly TRBD1 for D (5 bases). V lost 1 base to trimming and J lost 11 bases, with 15 bases between them. Per germline, CDR1 LNHDA and CDR2 SQIVND (reference sequence). The CDR3 is 14 residues long. The CDR3 protein is CASSIGGTVGAQHF. The DNA for the CDR3 is TGTGCCAGTAGTATAGGGGGGACGGTGGGGGCCCAGCATTTT.

The V gene is TRBV25-1, the J gene TRBJ2-1, with D possibly TRBD1 on 5 matching bases. Trimming stripped 5 bases from V and 7 bases from J, with 15 bases between. The germline gives CDR1 MGHDK, CDR2 SYGVNS. This CDR3 comprises 14 residues. As DNA, the CDR3 is TGTGCCAGCAGTAGGCAGGGATGGTTGAATGAGCAGTTCTTC. It translates to CASSRQGWLNEQFF.

The V gene is TRBV7-9, the J gene TRBJ2-2, with TRBD2 identical over 8 bases. With 2 bases clipped from V and 1 base from J, the junction kept 6 bases outside the gene matches. The CDR3 is 17 amino acids. Germline CDR1 reads SEHNR; CDR2 reads FQNEAQ (reference sequence). The CDR3 nucleotides are TGTGCCAGCAGCTTACCAGCGGGAGCGAGGAACACCGGGGAGCTGTTTTTT. Translated, it gives CASSLPAGARNTGELFF.

This clone has just a few counts. The rearrangement uses TRBV6-5 and TRBJ2-1; D may be TRBD2 (5 bases). V shed 5 bases and J shed 0 bases, with 8 bases lying between them. Germline assignment: CDR1 MNHEY and CDR2 SVGAGI. This CDR3 comprises 14 residues. The CDR3 sequence is CASSELVSYNEQFF. The CDR3 DNA is TGTGCCAGCAGTGAACTAGTCTCCTACAATGAGCAGTTCTTC.

This clone appeared a few times. J is TRBJ2-7 and V is TRBV7-6; no clear D. Germline assignment: CDR1 SGHVS and CDR2 FNYEAQ. The CDR3 runs 12 residues. Between the trimmed V and J ends, which lost 5 bases and 0 bases, there was a span of 5 bases. DNA of the CDR3: TGTGCCAGCAGCAACAGCTCCTACGAGCAGTACTTC. Its translation is CASSNSSYEQYF.

The chain recombines TRBV6-6 with TRBJ2-3; unclear D gene. In germline, CDR1 is MNHNY, CDR2 SVGAGI (reference sequence). Trimming pared 0 bases from V and 7 bases from J, leaving 2 bases between. This CDR3 is built from 11 residues. CDR3 sequence (DNA): TGTGCCAGCAGTTACTCGAATACGCAGTATTTT. It specifies CASSYSNTQYF.

Only a few counts were recorded for this clone. One base away lies a much larger clone, so this may be a sequencing read error. This chain joins TRBV5-1 and TRBJ2-7; 10 bases align to TRBD1. The CDR3 totals 12 residues. J was trimmed by 6 bases and V by 3 bases; bases with no gene match: 0. Per the germline V gene, CDR1 is SGHRS and CDR2 is YFSETQ. The DNA for the CDR3 is TGCGCCAGCAGCTGGGACAGGGGCGAGCAGTACTTC. It yields the protein CASSWDRGEQYF.

This clone occurred a few times. The rearrangement joins TRBV19 to TRBJ2-1, with 11 bases lining up with TRBD2. The ends lost 10 bases at V and 1 base at J; junction bases unmatched: 3. CDR3 length equals 14 residues. Germline V CDR1 and CDR2: LNHDA, SQIVND (reference sequence). The CDR3 bases are TGTGCCACCGGACTAGCGGGTTCCTACAATGAGCAGTTCTTC. It specifies CATGLAGSYNEQFF.

This clone is labeled as medium-sized. This sequence joins TRBV18 and TRBJ1-1, with 9 nucleotides matching TRBD1. Germline V lookup: CDR1 KGHSH, CDR2 LQKENI. CDR3 length equals 13 residues. V shed 5 bases and J 13 bases; nucleotides not matched to a gene: 11. In DNA form, the CDR3 reads TGTGCCAGCTCAACACAGGGGGCGATCGGTGGTTTCTTT. Translation gives CASSTQGAIGGFF.

This clone is medium-sized in the sample. The V gene is TRBV7-9, the J gene TRBJ2-3; TRBD2 matches 10 bases. Trimming cost V 1 base and J 6 bases; bases outside gene matches: 4. The CDR3 loop spans 15 amino acids. CDR1 is SEHNR, CDR2 FQNEAQ, per germline (reference sequence). Here the CDR3 DNA reads TGTGCCAGCAGCTTAGTCTTTAGCGGGAGGGATACGCAGTATTTT. This encodes CASSLVFSGRDTQYF.

This rearrangement joins TRBV27 to TRBJ2-1; 10 bases match TRBD2. CDR1 MNHEY and CDR2 SMNVEV come from the germline V gene (reference sequence). This CDR3 has 16 amino acids. The V and J ends lost 2 bases and 7 bases, in that order; junction bases with no gene match: 8. The CDR3 region is CASSLQLASGRNEQFF. In nucleotides, the CDR3 is TGTGCCAGCAGTTTACAATTGGCTAGCGGGAGAAATGAGCAGTTCTTC.

The rearrangement links TRBV27 to TRBJ1-3; a possible D gene is TRBD1 (6 bases). This CDR3 contains 15 residues. V lost 3 bases and J 2 bases, leaving 11 bases between the germline ends. The V gene's germline CDR1 is MNHEY and CDR2 SMNVEV (reference sequence). The CDR3 is CASSFGGLPGNTIYF. The CDR3 DNA follows: TGTGCCAGCAGTTTTGGGGGGCTCCCTGGAAACACCATATATTTT.

This clone was detected a few times. V gene TRBV7-2 combines with J gene TRBJ2-5; no definite D call. The V and J ends lost 2 bases and 5 bases respectively, with 15 bases between them. The germline V gene has CDR1 SGHTA and CDR2 FQGNSA. This CDR3 has 15 amino acids. Here the CDR3 reads CASSLHSTAGETQYF. CDR3 nucleotides: TGTGCCAGCAGCTTACACAGTACGGCCGGGGAGACCCAGTACTTC.

V is TRBV7-6 and J is TRBJ2-7; no clear D gene. Germline CDR1 reads SGHVS; CDR2 reads FNYEAQ. CDR3 length: 14 amino acids. The V end was cut by 3 bases, the J end by 0 bases, with 9 bases between. Here the CDR3 DNA reads TGTGCCAGCAGCTTCTCTTCTAACTCCTACGAGCAGTACTTC. Protein product: CASSFSSNSYEQYF. Based on the CDR3 plus reference TRBV7-6 and TRBJ2-7, the full variable domain is GAGVSQSPRYKVTKRGQDVALRCDPISGHVSLYWYRQALGQGPEFLTYFNYEAQQDKSGLPNDRFSAERPEGSISTLTIQRTEQRDSAMYRCASSFSSNSYEQYFGPGTRLTVT.

The V call is TRBV9, the J call TRBJ2-7, with D tentatively TRBD1 or TRBD2 (6 bases each). The CDR3 is 17 residues long. CDR1 is SGDLS, CDR2 YYNGEE, per germline. V dropped 4 bases and J dropped 2 bases, with 22 bases sitting between them. CDR3 amino acids: CASSSGRGGPFTYEQYF. CDR3 in DNA: TGTGCCAGCAGCTCGGGGAGAGGGGGGCCTTTTACCTACGAGCAGTACTTC.

The CDR3 sequence is CASSLVGENYGYTF. CDR3 bases: TGTGCCAGCAGCTTAGTGGGGGAGAACTATGGCTACACCTTC. The V and J genes are TRBV11-3 and TRBJ1-2; TRBD1 might be the D (5 bases). Trimming took off 1 base at V and 2 bases at J, with 8 bases between the two ends. CDR1 is SGHNT and CDR2 is YENEEA in the germline V gene. The CDR3 loop spans 14 amino acids.

This clone was picked up a small number of times. The chain joins TRBV14 to TRBJ1-2; D is unresolved. The CDR3 runs to 13 residues. From germline, CDR1 is SGHDN and CDR2 FVKESK. V was trimmed by 4 bases and J by 2 bases, leaving 8 bases between them. The CDR3 region is CASSPQQNYGYTF. The CDR3 nucleotides are TGTGCCAGCAGCCCACAACAGAACTATGGCTACACCTTC. The full variable domain, completed using reference TRBV14 and TRBJ1-2, is EAGVTQFPSHSVIEKGQTVTLRCDPISGHDNLYWYRRVMGKEIKFLLHFVKESKQDESGMPNNRFLAERTGGTYSTLKVQPAELEDSGVYFCASSPQQNYGYTFGSGTRLTVV.

This chain uses TRBV7-7 with TRBJ2-7; 8 bases map to TRBD1. Germline V lookup: CDR1 SSHAT, CDR2 FNYEAQ (reference sequence). V was clipped by 5 bases and J by 5 bases; unmatched bases: 5. This CDR3 comprises 13 residues. CDR3 sequence reads: CASSLRTGNEQYF. CDR3 coding DNA: TGTGCCAGCAGCCTACGGACAGGGAACGAGCAGTACTTC.